This paragraph covers one T cell receptor (beta chain) sequence. Per the original methods: Estimates of nucleated cell counts were drawn from the amplification of reference gene primers. Clones were sequenced by immunoSEQ multiplex PCR, and TCRdb holds only the in-frame ones, with some missing. D and trimming were read from the DNA, whereas the V and J calls and clone size are those reported in that table. The table includes over 100,000 clones, roughly 83% detected once. The data originate from a study of blood T cell repertoires in COVID-19. Study-wide background: Samples taken during acute and convalescent COVID-19 were collected in the United States, Italy and Spain.

V lost 6 bases and J lost 7, with 12 bases in between. The CDR3 covers 12 residues. The V gene's germline CDR1 is SEHNR and CDR2 FQNEAQ (reference sequence). The TCR sequence derives from a woman between 55 and 75 years old with acute or convalescent COVID-19. What was sequenced was peripheral blood. The rearrangement links TRBV7-9 to TRBJ1-2, with a tentative D call TRBD1 (6 bases). The CDR3 here is CASSPDRPGYTF. In nucleotides, the CDR3 is TGTGCCAGCAGTCCAGACAGGCCTGGCTACACCTTC. Full variable domain (outside the CDR3, taken from reference TRBV7-9 and TRBJ1-2): DTGVSQNPRHKITKRGQNVTFRCDPISEHNRLYWYRQTLGQGPEFLTYFQNEAQLEKSRLLSDRFSAERPKGSFSTLEIQRTEQGDSAMYLCASSPDRPGYTFGSGTRLTVV.